The source of this TCR beta chain is a study of T cell repertoires in cytomegalovirus infection. Whole-study context: It was recently identified HLA-C-restricted and well-studied HLA-B-restricted CMV epitopes that the study used. A matching HLA type, together with CMV infection, was signaled by public TCR beta signatures.

This clonotype was observed a handful of times. What it recognizes is unknown. One entry per CDR3 protein results from TCRdb running MiXCR on the reads. Altogether some 560,000 distinct CDR3 sequences are present, 40% being singletons, with the ten largest covering 48%. Study-wide results and caveats: People with CMV and the relevant HLA were identified by cumulative public TCR beta family frequency. The response measured ex vivo was dominated by TCR beta clonotypes (HLA-C-restricted and CMV-specific).

This sample comprised cultured PBMCs, obtained from culture after CMV antigen stimulation. The sequence came from a human donor in good health (CMV status not recorded). Some clones in this sample may be carry-over from other donors' samples.

The CDR3 reads CASSFPASARDTGELFF. CDR3 in DNA: TGTGCCAGCAGTTTTCCGGCTAGCGCAAGAGACACCGGGGAGCTGTTTTTT. The chain couples TRBV12-3 or TRBV12-4 to TRBJ2-2, with D maybe TRBD2 (6 bases). Trimming cost V 3 bases and J 3 bases, with 17 bases left between them. The length of the CDR3 is 17 residues.